These 9 T cell receptor beta chains were all obtained from the same sample, sequenced in a study of blood T cell repertoires in COVID-19. Repertoires were generated with immunoSEQ multiplex PCR, while TCRdb's copy carries only in-frame clones and drops some. The sample has 370,000 or so clones; more than 75% are singletons. The sequencing input was peripheral blood. Source of these receptors: a human donor with acute or convalescent COVID-19. The donor label of this sample is uncertain.

In this sample, this clone turned up once. The chain is built from TRBV28 and TRBJ2-2; 8 nucleotides agree with TRBD2. V shed 8 bases and J 1 base; nucleotides not matched to a gene: 6. Germline CDR1 MDHEN, CDR2 SYDVKM. The CDR3 totals 15 residues. The CDR3 DNA sequence: TGTGCCAGCGGACCGGGGGGGCGGAACACCGGGGAGCTGTTTTTT. This gives the protein CASGPGGRNTGELFF.

The gene calls are TRBV23-1 and TRBJ2-7; D not certain. TRBV23-1 is given ORF status, its function remaining uncertain. The CDR3 is made up of 15 amino acids. The ends were cut back, 3 bases at V and 4 bases at J, with 16 bases in the middle. The CDR3 nucleotides read TGCGCCAGCAGTCAGTTTCGCCTCACCAGTTACGAGCAGTACTTC. Its translation: CASSQFRLTSYEQYF.

The chain carries TRBV5-6 and TRBJ1-6; 9 bases line up with TRBD1. This CDR3 is 16 amino acids long. V lost 4 bases to trimming and J lost 5 bases; unmatched junction nucleotides: 7. Germline V gene sequence: CDR1 SGHDT, CDR2 YYEEEE. The chain's CDR3 is CASSLQGARNNSPLHF. The CDR3 nucleotides are TGTGCCAGCAGCCTACAGGGGGCCCGCAATAATTCACCCCTCCACTTT.

As to this clone: It is likely a read error: a sequence one base away is far more abundant. This sample includes further DNA sequences coding for the same CDR3. The rearrangement joins TRBV5-1 to TRBJ2-7; D ambiguous. This CDR3 contains 11 residues. Germline V gene lookup returns CDR1 SGHRS and CDR2 YFSETQ. Trimming removed 3 bases at V and 3 bases at J, with 4 bases between. CDR3 protein: CASSSYYEQYF. CDR3 coding DNA: TGCGCCAGCAGCTCGTACTACGAGCAGTACTTC.

This sequence joins TRBV7-2 and TRBJ1-1; tentative D call: TRBD1 (6 bases). Trimming left V 3 bases short and J 11 bases short, with 13 bases between. Germline-derived CDR1 and CDR2 are SGHTA and FQGNSA. The CDR3 extends over 12 amino acids. The CDR3 reads CASSFTRGTAFF. CDR3 DNA sequence: TGTGCCAGCAGCTTCACCAGGGGAACGGCTTTCTTT.

Comments on this clone: Additional DNA sequences in this sample encode the identical CDR3. CDR3 sequence (DNA): TGTGCCAGCAGCTCGGAGGGCTCAGGGGCCAACGTCCTGACTTTC. Its translation is CASSSEGSGANVLTF. This chain links TRBV6-5 with TRBJ2-6; a possible D gene is TRBD2 (6 bases). Germline V gene data show CDR1 as MNHEY and CDR2 as SVGAGI. The V end lost 6 bases, the J end lost 4 bases, and 13 bases lay between the germline ends. This CDR3 has 15 amino acids.

The V gene is TRBV28, the J gene TRBJ1-5; no clear D gene. Germline-derived CDR1 and CDR2 are MDHEN and SYDVKM. V lost 5 bases and J 7 bases, leaving 9 bases between the germline ends. The CDR3 covers 12 residues. The CDR3 sequence: CASSRTGQPQHF. The CDR3 nucleotides are TGTGCCAGCAGTCGGACGGGGCAGCCCCAGCATTTT.

Concerning this clone: In the same sample, other DNA sequences code for this CDR3. The chain couples TRBV19 to TRBJ2-1; 9 nucleotides align to TRBD1. CDR1 is LNHDA and CDR2 is SQIVND in the germline V gene (reference sequence). This CDR3 is built from 13 residues. The trim removed 6 bases at V and 4 bases at J, leaving 1 base unmatched. CDR3 amino acids: CASRGQGYNEQFF. The CDR3 DNA sequence: TGTGCCAGTAGGGGACAGGGATACAATGAGCAGTTCTTC.

The chain uses TRBV6-1 and TRBJ1-2, with D maybe TRBD1 (5 bases). The length of the CDR3 is 14 residues. V lost 1 base and J 7 bases, leaving 13 bases between the germline ends. Germline CDR1 is MNHNS and CDR2 is SASEGT. The CDR3 DNA follows: TGTGCCAGCAGTGAAGTGGGGCAGGGAAGTGGCTACACCTTC. This translates into CASSEVGQGSGYTF.